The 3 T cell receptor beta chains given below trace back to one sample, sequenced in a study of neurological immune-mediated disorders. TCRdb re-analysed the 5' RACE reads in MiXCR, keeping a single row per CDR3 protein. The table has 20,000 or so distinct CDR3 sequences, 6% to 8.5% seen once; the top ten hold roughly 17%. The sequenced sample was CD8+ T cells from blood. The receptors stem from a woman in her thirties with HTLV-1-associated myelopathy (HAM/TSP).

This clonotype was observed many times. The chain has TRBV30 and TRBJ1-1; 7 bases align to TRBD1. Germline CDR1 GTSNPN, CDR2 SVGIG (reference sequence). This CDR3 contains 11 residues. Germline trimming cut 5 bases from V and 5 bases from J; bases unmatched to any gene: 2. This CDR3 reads CAWAGGTEAFF. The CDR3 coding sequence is TGTGCCTGGGCAGGGGGTACTGAAGCTTTCTTT.

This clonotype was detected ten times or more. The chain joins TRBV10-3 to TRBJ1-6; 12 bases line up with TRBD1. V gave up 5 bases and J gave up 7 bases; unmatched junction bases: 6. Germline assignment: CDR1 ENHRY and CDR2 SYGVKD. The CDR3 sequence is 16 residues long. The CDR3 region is CAISHPGQGANSPLHF. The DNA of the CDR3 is TGTGCCATCAGTCATCCGGGACAGGGGGCAAATTCACCCCTCCACTTT.

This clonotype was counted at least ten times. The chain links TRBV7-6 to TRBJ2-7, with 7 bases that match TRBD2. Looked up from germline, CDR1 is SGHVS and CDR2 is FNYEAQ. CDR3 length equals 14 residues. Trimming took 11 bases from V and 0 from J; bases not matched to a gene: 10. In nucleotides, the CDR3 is TGTGCCTGCTCGAGCGGGGTCAACTCCTACGAGCAGTACTTC. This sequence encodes CACSSGVNSYEQYF.